A single sample gave rise to the 25 T cell receptor beta chains below, sequenced in a study of blood T cell repertoires in COVID-19. The protocol was immunoSEQ multiplex PCR, while the TCRdb copy is restricted to in-frame clones and leaves out a portion. The sample lists 310,000 or so clones, 87% occurring once. Sequenced input: peripheral blood. Receptors originate from a man aged 50 to 60 with active or convalescent COVID-19.

The chain carries TRBV2 and TRBJ1-2; 7 bases are shared with TRBD1. CDR3 size: 14 residues. Germline CDR1 is SNHLY and CDR2 is FYNNEI. V shed 6 bases and J 9 bases; nucleotides not matched to a gene: 13. The CDR3 coding sequence is TGTGCCAGCAGCGCTGAAGGGGGCAGTAATCGCTACACCTTC. It is translated as CASSAEGGSNRYTF.

The rearrangement joins TRBV7-9 to TRBJ2-2; the match to TRBD1 covers 12 bases. CDR1 and CDR2 from the germline V gene are SEHNR and FQNEAQ (reference sequence). CDR3 size: 16 residues. J gave up 5 bases and V 5 bases, and 6 bases lay outside the gene matches. CDR3 DNA sequence: TGTGCCAGCAGCACGGGACAGGGGGCCCGTACCGGGGAGCTGTTTTTT. Translating it yields CASSTGQGARTGELFF.

The rearrangement uses TRBV30 and TRBJ2-2; D remains unclear. The CDR3 totals 15 residues. V was clipped by 2 bases and J by 7 bases, with 17 bases between them. In germline, CDR1 is GTSNPN, CDR2 SVGIG (reference sequence). The CDR3 loop reads CAWSPPTRVYGELFF. CDR3 DNA: TGTGCCTGGAGTCCCCCCACACGGGTATACGGGGAGCTGTTTTTT. The complete variable domain, with remaining parts taken from reference TRBV30 and TRBJ2-2, reads SQTIHQWPATLVQPVGSPLSLECTVEGTSNPNLYWYRQAAGRGLQLLFYSVGIGQISSEVPQNLSASRPQDRQFILSSKKLLLSDSGFYLCAWSPPTRVYGELFFGEGSRLTVL.

This clone was seen only once. This chain joins TRBV4-1 and TRBJ1-2; D is uncertain. The V end was cut by 2 bases, the J end by 0 bases, with 7 bases between. The V gene's germline CDR1 is MGHRA and CDR2 YSYEKL. This CDR3 has 14 residues. The CDR3 nucleotides are TGCGCCAGCAGCCAAACACGATCTAACTATGGCTACACCTTC. Amino acids: CASSQTRSNYGYTF.

The chain employs TRBV5-4 and TRBJ2-7, with 7 bases that match TRBD2. Germline V lookup: CDR1 SGHNT, CDR2 YYREEE (reference sequence). The CDR3 has 16 amino acids. V was clipped by 4 bases and J by 0 bases; unmatched bases: 10. DNA of the CDR3: TGTGCCAGCAGCCCCGTGGGAGGGATCCCCTCCTACGAGCAGTACTTC. Its protein product is CASSPVGGIPSYEQYF.

The chain links TRBV18 to TRBJ2-3; no definite D call. Per germline, CDR1 KGHSH and CDR2 LQKENI. The CDR3 length is 14 residues. V was pared by 2 bases and J by 5 bases, with 11 bases between. CDR3 DNA sequence: TGTGCCAGCTCACCAGGTCAGGTCGAAGATACGCAGTATTTT. This codes for CASSPGQVEDTQYF.

This clone has a single count. This chain connects TRBV30 to TRBJ2-3, with D possibly being TRBD1 (7 bases). CDR1 GTSNPN and CDR2 SVGIG come from the germline V gene (reference sequence). CDR3 length: 14 amino acids. V was clipped by 3 bases and J by 3 bases, with 13 bases between them. CDR3 sequence: CAWRRRGLTDTQYF. CDR3 DNA sequence: TGTGCCTGGAGACGGAGGGGGCTAACAGATACGCAGTATTTT.

The genes are TRBV2 and TRBJ1-4; D unclear. Germline CDR1 SNHLY, CDR2 FYNNEI. CDR3 length equals 12 residues. Trimming pared 9 bases from V and 8 bases from J, leaving 13 bases between. Here the CDR3 DNA reads TGTGCCAGTTCTACAGTAAGCGAAAAACTGTTTTTT. This gives the protein CASSTVSEKLFF.

This clone turned up a few times. The chain is built from TRBV4-1 and TRBJ2-7, with 9 bases lining up with TRBD2. The V segment lost 2 bases and the J segment 4 bases; nucleotides outside the gene matches: 6. Germline V CDR1 and CDR2: MGHRA, YSYEKL. CDR3 length equals 15 residues. The CDR3 protein is CASSQTSGSIYEQYF. The CDR3 DNA sequence: TGCGCCAGCAGCCAAACTAGCGGGTCTATTTACGAGCAGTACTTC.

The V and J genes are TRBV14 and TRBJ2-1; 8 bases match TRBD1. J lost 1 base, V lost 4 bases, and 6 bases had no gene match. The germline V gene has CDR1 SGHDN and CDR2 FVKESK. The CDR3 contains 16 residues. The CDR3 sequence is CASSRQGHWSYNEQFF. As DNA, the CDR3 is TGTGCCAGCAGCCGACAGGGGCATTGGTCCTACAATGAGCAGTTCTTC.

V gene TRBV12-3 or TRBV12-4 combines with J gene TRBJ2-4; 8 bases map to TRBD1. Trimming cost V 5 bases and J 8 bases; bases outside gene matches: 5. The CDR3 has 13 amino acids. CDR3 nucleotide sequence: TGTGCCAGCAGTCCTCAACAGGGGGACATTCAGTACTTC. Translating it yields CASSPQQGDIQYF.

CDR3 residues: CASSLVANEQYF. CDR3 DNA sequence: TGTGCCAGCAGTTTAGTAGCTAACGAGCAGTACTTC. The chain recombines TRBV12-3 or TRBV12-4 with TRBJ2-7; D call uncertain. V lost 1 base, J lost 5 bases, and 6 bases lay in between. This CDR3 is 12 amino acids long.

The chain joins TRBV14 to TRBJ2-7, with D tentatively TRBD1 (6 bases). CDR1 and CDR2 from the germline V gene are SGHDN and FVKESK. This CDR3 region has 17 residues. V gave up 2 bases and J gave up 2 bases, with 19 bases separating them. The CDR3 nucleotides are TGTGCCAGCAGCCAAACGCCGGACAGAGACCGGCCCTACGAGCAGTACTTC. Its translation is CASSQTPDRDRPYEQYF.

The rearrangement uses TRBV28 and TRBJ1-3; 8 positions agree with TRBD1. Germline lookup yields CDR1 MDHEN and CDR2 SYDVKM. V shed 4 bases and J 1 base; nucleotides not matched to a gene: 3. The CDR3 covers 15 residues. CDR3 residues: CASSSRTGSGNTIYF. DNA for the CDR3: TGTGCCAGCAGTTCCCGGACAGGGTCTGGAAACACCATATATTTT.

This chain connects TRBV5-4 to TRBJ2-1; D remains ambiguous. V lost 4 bases and J lost 5, with 13 bases in between. Per germline, CDR1 SGHNT and CDR2 YYREEE (reference sequence). The CDR3 totals 14 residues. CDR3 DNA sequence: TGTGCCAGCAGCCAATTCCGAAGCAACAATGAGCAGTTCTTC. Its translation: CASSQFRSNNEQFF.

Turning to this clone: In the same sample, other DNA sequences code for this CDR3. This chain joins TRBV7-9 and TRBJ1-4; the D is unclear. The V end lost 1 base, the J end lost 8 bases, and 5 bases lay between the germline ends. Germline CDR1 is SEHNR and CDR2 is FQNEAQ (reference sequence). The CDR3 is 12 residues long. The CDR3 nucleotides read TGTGCCAGCAGCTTAGACTGGGAAAAACTGTTTTTT. Protein sequence: CASSLDWEKLFF.

This clone was detected once. CDR3 coding DNA: TGTGCCACCAGTGATACCTCGATGACTAGCGGGTTTGCCCTTAGCACAGATACGCAGTATTTT. Its translation is CATSDTSMTSGFALSTDTQYF. This sequence joins TRBV24-1 and TRBJ2-3; 10 bases fit TRBD2. CDR1 is KGHDR and CDR2 is SFDVKD in the germline V gene. The CDR3 loop spans 21 amino acids. Unmatched junction bases numbered 17, after V lost 3 bases and J lost 0 bases.

Notes on this clone: In the same sample, other DNA sequences code for this CDR3. J is TRBJ1-5 and V is TRBV4-3; D may be TRBD1 (5 bases). Germline V gene data show CDR1 as LGHNA and CDR2 as YSLEER. Trimming cost V 0 bases and J 7 bases, with 13 bases left between them. The CDR3 contains 15 residues. The CDR3 is CASSQDSPGRQPQHF. The CDR3 DNA is TGCGCCAGCAGCCAAGATTCCCCAGGGAGGCAGCCCCAGCATTTT.

This clone was recorded a few times. The rearrangement joins TRBV10-2 to TRBJ2-2, with 10 nucleotides matching TRBD2. The CDR3 runs to 15 residues. J was trimmed by 6 bases and V by 6 bases; bases with no gene match: 7. Germline V gene lookup returns CDR1 WSHSY and CDR2 SAAADI. CDR3 protein: CASRRLAGEPGELFF. DNA for the CDR3: TGCGCCAGCAGACGTCTAGCGGGAGAGCCCGGGGAGCTGTTTTTT.

This clone appeared once. The rearrangement joins TRBV14 to TRBJ1-2; the D is unclear. Per the germline V gene, CDR1 is SGHDN and CDR2 is FVKESK. Trimming took off 8 bases at V and 8 bases at J, with 9 bases between the two ends. The CDR3 runs to 10 residues. CDR3 DNA: TGTGCCAGCCCCTCCCCGGGCTACACCTTC. Translated: CASPSPGYTF.

The chain has TRBV6-5 and TRBJ1-6, with 7 bases fitting TRBD1. Germline CDR1 is MNHEY and CDR2 is SVGAGI. The CDR3 is 15 residues long. V lost 2 bases and J lost 11; bases outside the gene matches: 9. The DNA for the CDR3 is TGTGCCAGCAGTTACGAGACAGGGAACCTAACACCCCTCCACTTT. Its protein is CASSYETGNLTPLHF.

The chain has TRBV7-2 and TRBJ2-2, with TRBD1 matching over 7 bases. Germline trimming cut 4 bases from V and 6 bases from J; bases unmatched to any gene: 5. CDR1 is SGHTA, CDR2 FQGNSA, per germline. This CDR3 has 14 residues. The CDR3 DNA reads as TGTGCCAGCAGCTCCAGACAGGGTTCCGGGGAGCTGTTTTTT. It encodes CASSSRQGSGELFF.

J is TRBJ1-1 and V is TRBV5-1; 10 nucleotides match TRBD1. Germline V gives CDR1 SGHRS, CDR2 YFSETQ. Losses at the gene ends were 0 bases for V and 10 bases for J; bases not matched to a gene: 9. The CDR3 length is 15 residues. Here the CDR3 DNA reads TGCGCCAGCAGCTTGGCCACCCTTGGGACAGGGGCAGCTTTCTTT. It translates to CASSLATLGTGAAFF. Variable domain in full (rest from reference TRBV5-1 and TRBJ1-1): KAGVTQTPRYLIKTRGQQVTLSCSPISGHRSVSWYQQTPGQGLQFLFEYFSETQRNKGNFPGRFSGRQFSNSRSEMNVSTLELGDSALYLCASSLATLGTGAAFFGQGTRLTVV.

This chain uses TRBV4-2 with TRBJ2-5; TRBD1 agrees at 7 bases. This CDR3 spans 15 amino acids. V gave up 5 bases and J gave up 5 bases; unmatched junction bases: 11. From germline, CDR1 is LGHNA and CDR2 YNFKEQ. CDR3 sequence reads: CASSSATGVGETQYF. The CDR3 nucleotides read TGTGCCAGCAGCTCGGCCACAGGGGTAGGGGAGACCCAGTACTTC.

This rearrangement joins TRBV9 to TRBJ2-5, with a weak D call TRBD1 (6 bases). In germline, CDR1 is SGDLS, CDR2 YYNGEE. This CDR3 comprises 16 residues. V was shortened by 0 bases and J by 1 base, with 13 bases between the two germline ends. The CDR3 reads CASSVGPGRGQETQYF. In DNA form, the CDR3 reads TGTGCCAGCAGCGTAGGGCCGGGCAGGGGCCAAGAGACCCAGTACTTC.